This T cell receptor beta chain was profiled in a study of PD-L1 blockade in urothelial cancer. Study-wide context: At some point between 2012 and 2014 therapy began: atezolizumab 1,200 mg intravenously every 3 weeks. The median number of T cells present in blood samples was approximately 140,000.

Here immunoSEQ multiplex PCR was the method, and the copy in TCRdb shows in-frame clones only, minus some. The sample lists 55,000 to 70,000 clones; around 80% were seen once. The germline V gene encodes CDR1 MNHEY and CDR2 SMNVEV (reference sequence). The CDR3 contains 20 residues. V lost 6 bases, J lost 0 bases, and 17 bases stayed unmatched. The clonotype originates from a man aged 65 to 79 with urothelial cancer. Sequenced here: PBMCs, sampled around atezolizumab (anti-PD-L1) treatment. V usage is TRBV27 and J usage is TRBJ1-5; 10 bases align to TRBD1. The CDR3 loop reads CASSLESDRGSSYSNQPQHF. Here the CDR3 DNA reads TGTGCCAGCAGCCTAGAGTCGGACAGGGGGAGTTCTTATAGCAATCAGCCCCAGCATTTT.